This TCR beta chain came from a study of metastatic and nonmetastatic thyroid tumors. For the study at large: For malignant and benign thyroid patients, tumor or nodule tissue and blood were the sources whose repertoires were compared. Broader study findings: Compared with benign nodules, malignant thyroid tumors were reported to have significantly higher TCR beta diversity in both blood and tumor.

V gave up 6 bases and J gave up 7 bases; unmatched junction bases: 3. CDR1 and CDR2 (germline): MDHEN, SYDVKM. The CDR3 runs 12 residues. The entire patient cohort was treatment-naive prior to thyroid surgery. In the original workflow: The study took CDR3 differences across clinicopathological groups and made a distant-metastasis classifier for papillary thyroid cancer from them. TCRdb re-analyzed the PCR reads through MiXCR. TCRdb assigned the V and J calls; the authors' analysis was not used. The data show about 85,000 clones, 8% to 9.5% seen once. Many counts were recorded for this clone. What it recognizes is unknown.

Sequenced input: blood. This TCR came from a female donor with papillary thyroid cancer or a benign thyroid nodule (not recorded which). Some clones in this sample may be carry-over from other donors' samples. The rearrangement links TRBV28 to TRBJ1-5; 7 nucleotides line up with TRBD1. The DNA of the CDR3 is TGTGCCAGCAGCTCAGGGGGGCAGCCCCAGCATTTT. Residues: CASSSGGQPQHF.